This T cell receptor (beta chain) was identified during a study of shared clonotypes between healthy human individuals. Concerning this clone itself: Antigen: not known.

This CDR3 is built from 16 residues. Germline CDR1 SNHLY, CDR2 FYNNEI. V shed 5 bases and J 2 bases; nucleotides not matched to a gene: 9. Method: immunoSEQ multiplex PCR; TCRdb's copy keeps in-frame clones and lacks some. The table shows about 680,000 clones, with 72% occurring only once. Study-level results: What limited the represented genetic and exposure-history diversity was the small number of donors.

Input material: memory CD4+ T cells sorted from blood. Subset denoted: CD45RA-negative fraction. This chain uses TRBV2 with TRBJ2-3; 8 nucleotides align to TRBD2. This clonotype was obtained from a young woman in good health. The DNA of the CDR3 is TGTGCCAGCAGTCCGCCCAGCGGGGGATCCACAGATACGCAGTATTTT. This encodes CASSPPSGGSTDTQYF.